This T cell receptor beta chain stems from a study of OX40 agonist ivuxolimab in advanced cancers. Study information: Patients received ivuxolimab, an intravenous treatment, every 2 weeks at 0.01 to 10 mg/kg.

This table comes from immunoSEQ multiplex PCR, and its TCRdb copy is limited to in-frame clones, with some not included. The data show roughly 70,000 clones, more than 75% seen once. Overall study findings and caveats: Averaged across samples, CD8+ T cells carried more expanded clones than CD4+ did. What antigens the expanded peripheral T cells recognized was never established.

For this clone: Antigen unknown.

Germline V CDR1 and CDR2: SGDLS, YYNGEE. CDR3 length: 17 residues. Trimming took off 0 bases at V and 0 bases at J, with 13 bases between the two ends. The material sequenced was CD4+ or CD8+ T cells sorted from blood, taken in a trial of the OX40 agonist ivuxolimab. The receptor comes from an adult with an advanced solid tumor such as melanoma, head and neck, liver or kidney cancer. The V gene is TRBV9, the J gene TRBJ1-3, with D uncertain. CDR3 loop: CASSVESVRNSGNTIYF. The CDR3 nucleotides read TGTGCCAGCAGCGTAGAATCCGTCAGAAACTCTGGAAACACCATATATTTT.